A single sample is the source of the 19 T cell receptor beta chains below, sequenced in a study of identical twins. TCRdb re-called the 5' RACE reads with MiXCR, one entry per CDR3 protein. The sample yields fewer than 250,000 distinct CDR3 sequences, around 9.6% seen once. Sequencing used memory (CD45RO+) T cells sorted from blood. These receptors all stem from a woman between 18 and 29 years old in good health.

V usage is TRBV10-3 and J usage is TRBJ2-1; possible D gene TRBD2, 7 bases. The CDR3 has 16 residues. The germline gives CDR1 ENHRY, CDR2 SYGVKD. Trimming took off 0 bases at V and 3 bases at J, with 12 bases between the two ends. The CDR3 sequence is CAISESRGGHYNEQFF. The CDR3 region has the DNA TGTGCCATCAGTGAGTCGAGGGGGGGGCACTACAATGAGCAGTTCTTC.

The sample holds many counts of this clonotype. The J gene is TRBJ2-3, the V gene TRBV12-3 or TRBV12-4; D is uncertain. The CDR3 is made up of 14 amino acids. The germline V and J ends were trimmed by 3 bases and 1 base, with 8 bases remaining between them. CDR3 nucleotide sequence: TGTGCCAGCAGTTTGGGATTCCGCACAGATACGCAGTATTTT. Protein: CASSLGFRTDTQYF.

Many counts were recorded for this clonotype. CDR3 nucleotides: TGCGCCAGCAGCTTGGAAGGACAGGGGGCTTTTGGCTACACCTTC. It is translated as CASSLEGQGAFGYTF. V is TRBV5-1 and J is TRBJ1-2, with 11 bases lining up with TRBD1. V was clipped by 0 bases and J by 7 bases; unmatched bases: 5. Germline V gene sequence: CDR1 SGHRS, CDR2 YFSETQ. This CDR3 is 15 amino acids long.

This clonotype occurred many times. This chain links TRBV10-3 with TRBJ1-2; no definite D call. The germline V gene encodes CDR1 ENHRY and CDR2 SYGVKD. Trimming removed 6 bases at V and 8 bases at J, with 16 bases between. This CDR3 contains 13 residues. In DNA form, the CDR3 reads TGTGCCATCAGCGGGAGGACGTCTGAGGGCTACACCTTC. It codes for CAISGRTSEGYTF.

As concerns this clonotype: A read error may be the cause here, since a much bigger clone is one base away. The CDR3 loop reads CASSLGPDGNEQFF. CDR3 sequence (DNA): TGCGCCAGCAGCCTGGGACCAGACGGGAATGAGCAGTTCTTC. The chain carries TRBV4-3 and TRBJ2-1, with D tentatively TRBD1 or TRBD2 (5 bases each). V lost 4 bases, J lost 7 bases, and 14 bases lay in between. Germline V gene sequence: CDR1 LGHNA, CDR2 YSLEER. CDR3 size: 14 residues.

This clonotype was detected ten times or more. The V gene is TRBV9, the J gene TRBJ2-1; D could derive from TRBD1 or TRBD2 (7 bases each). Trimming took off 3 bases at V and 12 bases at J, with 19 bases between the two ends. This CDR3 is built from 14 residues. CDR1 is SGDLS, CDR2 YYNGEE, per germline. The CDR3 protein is CASSANTQGGGQFF. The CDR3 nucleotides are TGTGCCAGCAGCGCAAACACCCAGGGGGGGGGGCAGTTCTTC.

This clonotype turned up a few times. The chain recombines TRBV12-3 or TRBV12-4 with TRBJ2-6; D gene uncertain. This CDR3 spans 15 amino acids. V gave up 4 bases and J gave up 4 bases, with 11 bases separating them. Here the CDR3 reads CASSSDGAGANVLTF. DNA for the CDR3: TGTGCCAGCAGTTCTGACGGAGCCGGGGCCAACGTCCTGACTTTC.

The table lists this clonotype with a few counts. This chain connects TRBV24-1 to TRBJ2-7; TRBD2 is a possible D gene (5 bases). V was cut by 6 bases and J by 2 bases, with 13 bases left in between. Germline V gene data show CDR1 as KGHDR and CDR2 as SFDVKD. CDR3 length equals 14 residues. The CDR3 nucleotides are TGTGCCACCAGTCTTTGGACTGAAACCTACGAGCAGTACTTC. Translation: CATSLWTETYEQYF.

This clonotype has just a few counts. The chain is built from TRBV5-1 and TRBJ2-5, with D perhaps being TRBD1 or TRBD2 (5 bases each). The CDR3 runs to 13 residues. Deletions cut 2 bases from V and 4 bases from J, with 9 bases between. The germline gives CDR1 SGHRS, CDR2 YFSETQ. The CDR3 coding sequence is TGCGCCAGCAGCTTTGGGACGACAGAGACCCAGTACTTC. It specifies CASSFGTTETQYF.

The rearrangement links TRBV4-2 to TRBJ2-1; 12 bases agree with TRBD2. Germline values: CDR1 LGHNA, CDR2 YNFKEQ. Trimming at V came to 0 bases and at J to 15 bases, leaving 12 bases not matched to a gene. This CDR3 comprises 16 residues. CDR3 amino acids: CASSQDLSTSGSHMFF. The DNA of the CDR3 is TGTGCCAGCAGCCAAGATCTCTCGACTAGCGGGAGTCATATGTTCTTC.

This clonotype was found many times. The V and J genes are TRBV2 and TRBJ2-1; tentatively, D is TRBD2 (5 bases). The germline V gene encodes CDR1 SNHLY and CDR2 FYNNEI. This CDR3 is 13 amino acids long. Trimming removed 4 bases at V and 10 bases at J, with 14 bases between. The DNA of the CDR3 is TGTGCCAGCAGTGGGGCGGCCCGGGGAGAGCAGTTCTTC. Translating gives CASSGAARGEQFF.

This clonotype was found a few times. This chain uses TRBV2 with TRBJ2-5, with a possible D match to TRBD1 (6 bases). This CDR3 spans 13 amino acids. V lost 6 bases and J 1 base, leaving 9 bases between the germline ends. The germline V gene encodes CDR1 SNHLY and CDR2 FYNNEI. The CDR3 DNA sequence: TGTGCCAGCAGCCGGGACACCCAAGAGACCCAGTACTTC. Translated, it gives CASSRDTQETQYF.

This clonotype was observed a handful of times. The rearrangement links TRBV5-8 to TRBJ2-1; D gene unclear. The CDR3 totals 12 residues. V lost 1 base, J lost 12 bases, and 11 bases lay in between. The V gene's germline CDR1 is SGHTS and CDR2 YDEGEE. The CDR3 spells CASSLLRVGQFF. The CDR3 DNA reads TGTGCCAGCAGCTTGTTAAGGGTCGGGCAGTTCTTC.

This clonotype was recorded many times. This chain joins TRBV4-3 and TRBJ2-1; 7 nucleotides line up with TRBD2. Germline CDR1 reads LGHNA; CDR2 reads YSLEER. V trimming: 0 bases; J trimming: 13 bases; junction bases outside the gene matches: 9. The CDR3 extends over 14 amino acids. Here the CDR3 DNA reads TGCGCCAGCAGCCAAGAACGTCTAGCGGAAAGCCAGTTCTTC. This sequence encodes CASSQERLAESQFF.

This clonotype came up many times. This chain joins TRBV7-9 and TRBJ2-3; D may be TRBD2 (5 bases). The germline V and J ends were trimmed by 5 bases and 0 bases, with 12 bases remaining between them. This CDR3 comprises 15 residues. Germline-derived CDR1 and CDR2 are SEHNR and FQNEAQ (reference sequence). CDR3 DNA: TGTGCCAGCAGCCCCCCGGGGTCTAGCACAGATACGCAGTATTTT. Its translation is CASSPPGSSTDTQYF.

Here the CDR3 DNA reads TGTGCCAGCAGTTCTAACGGCCAGCCCCAGCATTTT. It specifies CASSSNGQPQHF. This chain links TRBV27 with TRBJ1-5; no reliable D call. Trimming removed 4 bases from V and 7 bases from J, with 8 bases in between. The CDR3 totals 12 residues. Germline CDR1 is MNHEY and CDR2 is SMNVEV (reference sequence).

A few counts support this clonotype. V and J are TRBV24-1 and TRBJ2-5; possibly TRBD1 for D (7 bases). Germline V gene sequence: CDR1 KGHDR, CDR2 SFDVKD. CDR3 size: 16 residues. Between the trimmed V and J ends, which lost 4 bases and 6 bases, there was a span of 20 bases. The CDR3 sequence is CATSENRQGGGQTQYF. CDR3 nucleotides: TGTGCCACCAGTGAAAACCGACAGGGAGGAGGTCAGACCCAGTACTTC.

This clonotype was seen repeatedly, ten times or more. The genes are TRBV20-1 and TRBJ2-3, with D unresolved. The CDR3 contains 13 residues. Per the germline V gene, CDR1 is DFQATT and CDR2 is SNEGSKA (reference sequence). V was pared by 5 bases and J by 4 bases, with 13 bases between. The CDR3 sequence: CSAPQSVSDTQYF. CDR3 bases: TGCAGTGCTCCCCAATCCGTGTCAGATACGCAGTATTTT.

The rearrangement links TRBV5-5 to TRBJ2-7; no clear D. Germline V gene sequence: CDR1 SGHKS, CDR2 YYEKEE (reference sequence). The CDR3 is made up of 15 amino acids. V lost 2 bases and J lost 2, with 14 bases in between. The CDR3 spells CASSFTRTATYEQYF. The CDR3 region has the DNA TGTGCCAGCAGCTTCACCAGGACGGCCACCTACGAGCAGTACTTC.